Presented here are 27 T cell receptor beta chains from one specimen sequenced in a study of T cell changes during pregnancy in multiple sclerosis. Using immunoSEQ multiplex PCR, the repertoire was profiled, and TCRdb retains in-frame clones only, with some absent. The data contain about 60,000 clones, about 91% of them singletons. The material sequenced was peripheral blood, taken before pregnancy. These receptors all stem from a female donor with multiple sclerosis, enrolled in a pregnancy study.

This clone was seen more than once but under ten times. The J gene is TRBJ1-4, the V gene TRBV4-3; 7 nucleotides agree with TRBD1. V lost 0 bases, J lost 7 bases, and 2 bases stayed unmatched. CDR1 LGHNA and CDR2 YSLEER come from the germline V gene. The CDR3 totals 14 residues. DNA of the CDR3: TGCGCCAGCAGCCAAGATTGGACAGGTGAAAAACTGTTTTTT. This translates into CASSQDWTGEKLFF.

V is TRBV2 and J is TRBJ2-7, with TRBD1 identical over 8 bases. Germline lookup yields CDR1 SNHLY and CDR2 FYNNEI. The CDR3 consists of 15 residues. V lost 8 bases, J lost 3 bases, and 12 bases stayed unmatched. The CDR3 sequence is CASGPGQGRNYEQYF. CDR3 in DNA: TGTGCCAGCGGCCCAGGACAGGGAAGGAACTACGAGCAGTACTTC.

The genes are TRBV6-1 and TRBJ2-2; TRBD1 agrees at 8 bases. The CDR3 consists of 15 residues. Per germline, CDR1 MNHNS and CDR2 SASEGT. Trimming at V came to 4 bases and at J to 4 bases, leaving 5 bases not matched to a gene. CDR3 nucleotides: TGTGCCAGCAGTGGACAGGGGCCCCGCACCGGGGAGCTGTTTTTT. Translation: CASSGQGPRTGELFF.

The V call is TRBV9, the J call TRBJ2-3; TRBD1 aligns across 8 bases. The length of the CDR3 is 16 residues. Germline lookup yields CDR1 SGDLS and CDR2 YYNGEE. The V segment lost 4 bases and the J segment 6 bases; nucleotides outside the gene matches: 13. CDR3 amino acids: CASSPRPGTGLDTQYF. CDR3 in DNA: TGTGCCAGCAGCCCACGTCCCGGGACAGGTCTTGATACGCAGTATTTT. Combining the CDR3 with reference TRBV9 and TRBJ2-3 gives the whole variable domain DSGVTQTPKHLITATGQRVTLRCSPRSGDLSVYWYQQSLDQGLQFLIQYYNGEERAKGNILERFSAQQFPDLHSELNLSSLELGDSALYFCASSPRPGTGLDTQYFGPGTRLTVL.

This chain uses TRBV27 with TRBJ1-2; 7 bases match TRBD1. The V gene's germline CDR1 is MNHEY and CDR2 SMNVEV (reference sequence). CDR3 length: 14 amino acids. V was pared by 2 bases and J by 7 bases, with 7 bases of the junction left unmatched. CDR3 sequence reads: CASSLLPGGGGYTF. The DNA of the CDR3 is TGTGCCAGCAGTTTACTCCCAGGGGGAGGTGGCTACACCTTC.

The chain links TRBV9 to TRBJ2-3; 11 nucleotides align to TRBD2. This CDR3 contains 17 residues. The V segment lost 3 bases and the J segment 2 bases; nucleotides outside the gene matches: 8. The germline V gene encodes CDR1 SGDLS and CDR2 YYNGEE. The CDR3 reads CASSERPSGGFTDTQYF. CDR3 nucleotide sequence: TGTGCCAGCAGCGAGAGGCCTAGCGGGGGGTTCACAGATACGCAGTATTTT.

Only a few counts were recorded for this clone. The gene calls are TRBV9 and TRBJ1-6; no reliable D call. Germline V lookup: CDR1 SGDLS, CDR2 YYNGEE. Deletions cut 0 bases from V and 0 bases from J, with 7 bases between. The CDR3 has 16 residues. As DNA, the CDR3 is TGTGCCAGCAGCGTAGGCAAGAGCTCCTATAATTCACCCCTCCACTTT. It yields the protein CASSVGKSSYNSPLHF.

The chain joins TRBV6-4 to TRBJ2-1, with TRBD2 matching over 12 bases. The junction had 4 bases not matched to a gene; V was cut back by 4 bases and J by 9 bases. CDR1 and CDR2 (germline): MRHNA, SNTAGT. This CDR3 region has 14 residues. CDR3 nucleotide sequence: TGTGCCAGCAGTGCTAGCGGGGGGGTTTTTGAGCAGTTCTTC. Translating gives CASSASGGVFEQFF.

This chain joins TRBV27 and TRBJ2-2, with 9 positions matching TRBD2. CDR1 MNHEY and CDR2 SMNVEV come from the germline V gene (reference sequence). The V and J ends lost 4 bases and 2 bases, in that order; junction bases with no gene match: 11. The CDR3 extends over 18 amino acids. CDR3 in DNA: TGTGCCAGCAGTTCGATTCGGCTAGCGGGGCCTAACACCGGGGAGCTGTTTTTT. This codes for CASSSIRLAGPNTGELFF.

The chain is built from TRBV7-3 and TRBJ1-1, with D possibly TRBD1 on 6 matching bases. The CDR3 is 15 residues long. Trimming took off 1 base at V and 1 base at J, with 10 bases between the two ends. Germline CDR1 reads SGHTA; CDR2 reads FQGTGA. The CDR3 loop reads CASSLIRRGNTEAFF. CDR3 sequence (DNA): TGTGCCAGCAGCTTAATCCGCAGGGGGAACACTGAAGCTTTCTTT.

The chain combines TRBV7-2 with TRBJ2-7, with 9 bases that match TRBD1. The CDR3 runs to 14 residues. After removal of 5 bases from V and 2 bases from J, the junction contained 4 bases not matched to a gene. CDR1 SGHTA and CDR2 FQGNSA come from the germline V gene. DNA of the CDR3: TGTGCCAGCAGCGGAAACAGGGGGCCCTACGAGCAGTACTTC. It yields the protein CASSGNRGPYEQYF.

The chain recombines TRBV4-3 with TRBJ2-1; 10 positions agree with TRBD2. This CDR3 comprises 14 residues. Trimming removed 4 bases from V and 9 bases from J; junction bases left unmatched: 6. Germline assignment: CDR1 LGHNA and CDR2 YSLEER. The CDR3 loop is CASSLLAGISEQFF. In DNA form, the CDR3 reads TGCGCCAGCAGCCTACTAGCGGGAATAAGTGAGCAGTTCTTC.

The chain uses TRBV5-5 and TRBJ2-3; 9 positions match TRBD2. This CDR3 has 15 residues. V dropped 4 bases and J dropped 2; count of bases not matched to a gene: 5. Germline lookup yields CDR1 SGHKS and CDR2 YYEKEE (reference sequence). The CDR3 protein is CASSPSGGLTDTQYF. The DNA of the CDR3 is TGTGCCAGCAGCCCCAGCGGGGGGCTCACAGATACGCAGTATTTT.

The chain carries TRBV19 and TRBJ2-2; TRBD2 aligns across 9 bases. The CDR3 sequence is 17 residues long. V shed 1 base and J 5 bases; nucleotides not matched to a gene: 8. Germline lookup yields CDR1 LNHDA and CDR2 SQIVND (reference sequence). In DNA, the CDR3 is TGTGCCAGTAGTATAGGCGGCGGGGGGGGTCGGACCGGGGAGCTGTTTTTT. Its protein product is CASSIGGGGGRTGELFF.

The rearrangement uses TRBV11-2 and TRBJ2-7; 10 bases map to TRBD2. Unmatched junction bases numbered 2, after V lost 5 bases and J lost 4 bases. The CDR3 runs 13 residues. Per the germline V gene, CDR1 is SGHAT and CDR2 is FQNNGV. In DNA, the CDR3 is TGTGCCAGCAGCGAAGCGGGAGGGTACGAGCAGTACTTC. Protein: CASSEAGGYEQYF.

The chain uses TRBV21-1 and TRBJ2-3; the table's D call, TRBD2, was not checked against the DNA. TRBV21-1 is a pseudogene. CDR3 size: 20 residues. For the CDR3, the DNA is TGTGCCAGCATCCCCGGACCGGGACTAGCGGGGGGGTGGCGGAAAGATACGCAGTATTTT. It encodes CASIPGPGLAGGWRKDTQYF.

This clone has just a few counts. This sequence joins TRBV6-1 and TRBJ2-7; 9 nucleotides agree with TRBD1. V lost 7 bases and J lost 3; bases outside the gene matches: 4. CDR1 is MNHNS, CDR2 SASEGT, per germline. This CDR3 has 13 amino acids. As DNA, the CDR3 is TGTGCCAGCACGACAGGGGGATACTACGAGCAGTACTTC. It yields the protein CASTTGGYYEQYF.

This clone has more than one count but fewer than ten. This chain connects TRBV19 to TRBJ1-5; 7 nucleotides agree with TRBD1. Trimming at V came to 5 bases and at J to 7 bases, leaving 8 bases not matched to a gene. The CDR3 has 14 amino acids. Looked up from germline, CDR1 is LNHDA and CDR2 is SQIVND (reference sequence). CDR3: CASSSGTESQPQHF. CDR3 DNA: TGTGCCAGTAGTTCCGGGACAGAAAGCCAGCCCCAGCATTTT.

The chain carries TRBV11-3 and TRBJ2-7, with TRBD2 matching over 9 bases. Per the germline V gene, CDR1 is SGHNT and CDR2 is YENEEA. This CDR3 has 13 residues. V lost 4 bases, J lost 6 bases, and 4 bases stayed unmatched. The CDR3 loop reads CASSSPSGVEQYF. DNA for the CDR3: TGTGCCAGCAGCTCTCCTAGCGGGGTCGAGCAGTACTTC.

DNA for the CDR3: TGTGCCAGCAGTCTCTTTCTTGGCAGGGTCAATCAGCCCCAGCATTTT. Its translation: CASSLFLGRVNQPQHF. The chain recombines TRBV7-8 with TRBJ1-5; weak D call: TRBD1 (5 bases). Trimming took off 6 bases at V and 3 bases at J, with 18 bases between the two ends. Per germline, CDR1 SGHVS and CDR2 FQNEAQ. The CDR3 spans 16 residues.

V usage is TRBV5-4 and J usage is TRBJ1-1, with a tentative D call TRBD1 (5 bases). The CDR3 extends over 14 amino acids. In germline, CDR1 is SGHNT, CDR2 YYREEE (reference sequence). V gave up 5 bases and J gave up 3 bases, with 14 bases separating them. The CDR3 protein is CASSTQSGDTEAFF. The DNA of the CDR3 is TGTGCCAGCAGTACACAATCGGGGGACACTGAAGCTTTCTTT.

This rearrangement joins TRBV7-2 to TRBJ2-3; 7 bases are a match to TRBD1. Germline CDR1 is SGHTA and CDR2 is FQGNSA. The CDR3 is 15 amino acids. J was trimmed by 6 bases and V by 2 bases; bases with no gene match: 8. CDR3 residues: CASSLRGGMGDTQYF. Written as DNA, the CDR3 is TGTGCCAGCAGCTTAAGAGGGGGCATGGGTGATACGCAGTATTTT. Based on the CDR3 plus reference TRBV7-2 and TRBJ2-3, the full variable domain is GAGVSQSPSNKVTEKGKDVELRCDPISGHTALYWYRQSLGQGLEFLIYFQGNSAPDKSGLPSDRFSAERTGGSVSTLTIQRTQQEDSAVYLCASSLRGGMGDTQYFGPGTRLTVL.

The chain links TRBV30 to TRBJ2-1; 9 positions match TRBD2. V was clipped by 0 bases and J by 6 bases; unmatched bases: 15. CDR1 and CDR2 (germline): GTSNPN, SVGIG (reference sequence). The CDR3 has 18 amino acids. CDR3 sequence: CAWSVPRGGLLLSNEQFF. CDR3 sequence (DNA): TGTGCCTGGAGTGTACCGCGGGGGGGCCTTTTACTTTCCAATGAGCAGTTCTTC.

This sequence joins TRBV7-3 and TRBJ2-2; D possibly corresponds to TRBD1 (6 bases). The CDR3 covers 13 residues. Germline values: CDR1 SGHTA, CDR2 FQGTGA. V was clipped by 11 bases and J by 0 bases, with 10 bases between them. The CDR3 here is CAAGTPNTGELFF. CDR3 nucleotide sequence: TGTGCCGCCGGGACACCGAACACCGGGGAGCTGTTTTTT.

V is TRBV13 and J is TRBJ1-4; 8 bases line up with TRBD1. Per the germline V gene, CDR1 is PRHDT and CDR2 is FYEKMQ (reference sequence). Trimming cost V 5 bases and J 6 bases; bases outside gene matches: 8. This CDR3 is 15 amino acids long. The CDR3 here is CASSVGQAWDEKLFF. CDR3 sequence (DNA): TGTGCCAGCAGCGTGGGACAGGCGTGGGATGAAAAACTGTTTTTT. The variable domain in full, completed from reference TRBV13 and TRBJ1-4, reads AAGVIQSPRHLIKEKRETATLKCYPIPRHDTVYWYQQGPGQDPQFLISFYEKMQSDKGSIPDRFSAQQFSDYHSELNMSSLELGDSALYFCASSVGQAWDEKLFFGSGTQLSVL.

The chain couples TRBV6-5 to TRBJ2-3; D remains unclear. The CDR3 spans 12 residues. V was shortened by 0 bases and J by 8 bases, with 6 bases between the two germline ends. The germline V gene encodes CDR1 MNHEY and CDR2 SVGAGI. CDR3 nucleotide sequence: TGTGCCAGCAGTTACTCGACGGGTACGCAGTATTTT. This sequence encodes CASSYSTGTQYF.

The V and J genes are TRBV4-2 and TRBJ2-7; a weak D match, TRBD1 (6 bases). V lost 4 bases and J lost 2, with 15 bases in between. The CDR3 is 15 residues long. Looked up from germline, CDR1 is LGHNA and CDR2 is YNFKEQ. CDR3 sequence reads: CASSPPGARPYEQYF. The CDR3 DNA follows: TGTGCCAGCAGCCCCCCAGGGGCGCGTCCCTACGAGCAGTACTTC.